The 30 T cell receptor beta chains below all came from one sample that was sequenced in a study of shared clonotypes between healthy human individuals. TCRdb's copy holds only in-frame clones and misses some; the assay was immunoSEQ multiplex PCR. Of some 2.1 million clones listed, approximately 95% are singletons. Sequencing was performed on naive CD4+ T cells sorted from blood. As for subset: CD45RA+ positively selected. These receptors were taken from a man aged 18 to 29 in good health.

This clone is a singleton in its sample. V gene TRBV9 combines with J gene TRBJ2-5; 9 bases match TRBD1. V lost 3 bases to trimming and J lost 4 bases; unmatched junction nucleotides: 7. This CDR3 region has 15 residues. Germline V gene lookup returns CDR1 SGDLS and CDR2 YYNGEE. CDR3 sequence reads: CASSARDRAGETQYF. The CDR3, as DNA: TGTGCCAGCAGCGCAAGGGACAGGGCGGGAGAGACCCAGTACTTC.

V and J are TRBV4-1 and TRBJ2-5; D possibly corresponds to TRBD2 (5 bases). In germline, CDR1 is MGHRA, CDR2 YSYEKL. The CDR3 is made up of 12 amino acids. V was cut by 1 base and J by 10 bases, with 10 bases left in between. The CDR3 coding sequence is TGCGCCAGCAGCCAAGTCCCCGGGAACCAGTACTTC. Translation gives CASSQVPGNQYF.

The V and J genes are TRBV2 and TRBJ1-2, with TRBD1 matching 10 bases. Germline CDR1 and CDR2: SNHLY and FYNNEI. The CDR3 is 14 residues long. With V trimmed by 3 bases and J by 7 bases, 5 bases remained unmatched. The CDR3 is CASSEGQGKFGYTF. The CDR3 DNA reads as TGTGCCAGCAGTGAGGGACAGGGGAAGTTTGGCTACACCTTC.

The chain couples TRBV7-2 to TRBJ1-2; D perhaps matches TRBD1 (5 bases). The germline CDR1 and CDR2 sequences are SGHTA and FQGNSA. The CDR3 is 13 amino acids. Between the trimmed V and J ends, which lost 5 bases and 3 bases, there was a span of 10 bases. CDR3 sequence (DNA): TGTGCCAGCAGCGGGGGGATCTACTATGGCTACACCTTC. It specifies CASSGGIYYGYTF.

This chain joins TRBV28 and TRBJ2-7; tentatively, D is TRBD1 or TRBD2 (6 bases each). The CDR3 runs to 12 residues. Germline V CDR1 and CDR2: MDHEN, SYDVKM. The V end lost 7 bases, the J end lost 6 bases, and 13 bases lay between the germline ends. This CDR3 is CASTKGGFEQYF. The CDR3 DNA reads TGTGCCAGCACCAAGGGGGGATTCGAGCAGTACTTC.

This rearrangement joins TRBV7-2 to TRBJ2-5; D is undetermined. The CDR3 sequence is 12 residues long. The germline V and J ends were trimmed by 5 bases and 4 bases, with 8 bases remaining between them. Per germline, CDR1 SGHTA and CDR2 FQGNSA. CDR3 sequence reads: CASSQNRETQYF. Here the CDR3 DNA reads TGTGCCAGCAGCCAAAACAGAGAGACCCAGTACTTC.

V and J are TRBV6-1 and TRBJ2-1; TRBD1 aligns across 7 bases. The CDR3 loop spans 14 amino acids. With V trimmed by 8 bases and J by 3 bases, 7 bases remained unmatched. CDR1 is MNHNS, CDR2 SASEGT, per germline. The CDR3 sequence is CASGDRAGYNEQFF. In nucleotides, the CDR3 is TGTGCCAGCGGAGACAGGGCGGGCTACAATGAGCAGTTCTTC.

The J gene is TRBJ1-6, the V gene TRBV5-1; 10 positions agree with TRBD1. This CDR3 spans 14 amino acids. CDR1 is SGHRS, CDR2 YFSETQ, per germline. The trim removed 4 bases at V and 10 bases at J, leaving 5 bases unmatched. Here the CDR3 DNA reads TGCGCCAGCAGCCTCTGGACAGGGGGATCACCCCTCCACTTT. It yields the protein CASSLWTGGSPLHF.

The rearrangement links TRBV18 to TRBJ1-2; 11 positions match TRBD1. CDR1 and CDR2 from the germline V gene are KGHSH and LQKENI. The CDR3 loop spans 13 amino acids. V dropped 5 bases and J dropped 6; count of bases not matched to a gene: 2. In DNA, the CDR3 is TGTGCCAGCTCAGGACAGGGGGCAGATGGCTACACCTTC. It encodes CASSGQGADGYTF.

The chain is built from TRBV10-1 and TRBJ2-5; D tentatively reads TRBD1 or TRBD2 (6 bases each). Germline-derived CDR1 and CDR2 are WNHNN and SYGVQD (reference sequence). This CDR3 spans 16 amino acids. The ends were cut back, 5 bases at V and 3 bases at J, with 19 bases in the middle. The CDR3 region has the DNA TGCGCCAGCAGTTCTACCACGGGAAGGGGGGAAGAGACCCAGTACTTC. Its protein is CASSSTTGRGEETQYF.

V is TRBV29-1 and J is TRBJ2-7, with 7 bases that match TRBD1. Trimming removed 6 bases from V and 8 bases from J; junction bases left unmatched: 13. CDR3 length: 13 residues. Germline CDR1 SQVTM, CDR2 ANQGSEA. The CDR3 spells CSVVGTEVMQQYF. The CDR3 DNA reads TGCAGCGTGGTAGGGACAGAAGTTATGCAGCAGTACTTC.

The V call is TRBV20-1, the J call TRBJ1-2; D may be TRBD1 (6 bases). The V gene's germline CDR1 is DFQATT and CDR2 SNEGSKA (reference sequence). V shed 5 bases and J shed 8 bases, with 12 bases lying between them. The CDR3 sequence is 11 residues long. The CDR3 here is CSAGPQGGYTF. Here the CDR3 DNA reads TGCAGTGCTGGGCCGCAGGGGGGCTACACCTTC.

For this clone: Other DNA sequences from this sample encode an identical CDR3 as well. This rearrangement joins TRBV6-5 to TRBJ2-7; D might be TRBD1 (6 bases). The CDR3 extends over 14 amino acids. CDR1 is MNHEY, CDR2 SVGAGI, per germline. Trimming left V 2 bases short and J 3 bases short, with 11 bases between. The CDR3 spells CASSYRDTSYEQYF. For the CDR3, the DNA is TGTGCCAGCAGTTACCGGGACACAAGCTACGAGCAGTACTTC.

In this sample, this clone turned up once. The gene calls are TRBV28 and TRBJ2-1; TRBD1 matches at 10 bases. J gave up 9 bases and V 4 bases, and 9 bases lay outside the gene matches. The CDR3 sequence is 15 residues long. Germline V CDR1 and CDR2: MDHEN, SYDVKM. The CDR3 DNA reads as TGTGCCAGCAGTTCCGAGGGGACAGGGGTCGGTGAGCAGTTCTTC. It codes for CASSSEGTGVGEQFF.

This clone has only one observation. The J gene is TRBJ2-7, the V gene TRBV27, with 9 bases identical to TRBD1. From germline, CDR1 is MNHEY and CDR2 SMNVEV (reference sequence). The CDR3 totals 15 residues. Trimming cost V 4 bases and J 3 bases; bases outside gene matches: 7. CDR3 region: CASSSFGQGIYEQYF. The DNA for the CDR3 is TGTGCCAGCAGTTCTTTCGGACAGGGGATCTACGAGCAGTACTTC.

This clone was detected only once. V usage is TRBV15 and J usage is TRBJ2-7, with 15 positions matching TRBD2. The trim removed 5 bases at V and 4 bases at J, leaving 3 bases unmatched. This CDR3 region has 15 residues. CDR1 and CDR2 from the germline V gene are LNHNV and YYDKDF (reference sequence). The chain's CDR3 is CATSSGTSGRYEQYF. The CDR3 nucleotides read TGTGCCACCAGCTCGGGGACTAGCGGGAGGTACGAGCAGTACTTC.

This CDR3 is CASSEGAGDVETQYF. CDR3 sequence (DNA): TGCGCCAGCAGTGAGGGTGCGGGAGATGTAGAGACCCAGTACTTC. The rearrangement joins TRBV10-1 to TRBJ2-5, with 7 bases identical to TRBD2. This CDR3 region has 15 residues. Per germline, CDR1 WNHNN and CDR2 SYGVQD (reference sequence). The junction had 7 bases not matched to a gene; V was cut back by 2 bases and J by 4 bases.

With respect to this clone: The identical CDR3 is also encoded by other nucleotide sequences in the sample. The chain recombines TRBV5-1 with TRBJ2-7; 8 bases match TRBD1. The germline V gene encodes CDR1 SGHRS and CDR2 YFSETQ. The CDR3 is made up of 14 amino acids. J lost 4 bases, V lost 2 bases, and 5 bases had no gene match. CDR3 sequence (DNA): TGCGCCAGCAGCTTAGGGGACAGGCCTTACGAGCAGTACTTC. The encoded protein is CASSLGDRPYEQYF.

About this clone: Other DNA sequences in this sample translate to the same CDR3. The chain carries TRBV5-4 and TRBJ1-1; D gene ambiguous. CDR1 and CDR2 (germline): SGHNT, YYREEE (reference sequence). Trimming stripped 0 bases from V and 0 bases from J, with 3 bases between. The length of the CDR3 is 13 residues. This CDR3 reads CASSLGVNTEAFF. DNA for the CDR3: TGTGCCAGCAGCTTGGGAGTGAACACTGAAGCTTTCTTT.

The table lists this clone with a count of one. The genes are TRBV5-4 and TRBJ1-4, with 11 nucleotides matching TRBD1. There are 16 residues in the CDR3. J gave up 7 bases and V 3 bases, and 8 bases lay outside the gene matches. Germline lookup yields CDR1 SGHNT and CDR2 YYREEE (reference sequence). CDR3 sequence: CASSYGTGGNSEKLFF. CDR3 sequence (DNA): TGTGCCAGCAGCTATGGGACAGGGGGTAACAGTGAAAAACTGTTTTTT. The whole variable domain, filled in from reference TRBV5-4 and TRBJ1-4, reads ETGVTQSPTHLIKTRGQQVTLRCSSQSGHNTVSWYQQALGQGPQFIFQYYREEENGRGNFPPRFSGLQFPNYSSELNVNALELDDSALYLCASSYGTGGNSEKLFFGSGTQLSVL.

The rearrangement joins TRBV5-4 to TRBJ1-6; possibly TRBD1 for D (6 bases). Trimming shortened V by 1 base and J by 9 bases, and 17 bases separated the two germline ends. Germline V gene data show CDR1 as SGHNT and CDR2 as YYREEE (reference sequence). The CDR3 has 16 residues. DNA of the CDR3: TGTGCCAGCAGCTTGTCCCAGACAGGACGGGGTTCACCCCTCCACTTT. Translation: CASSLSQTGRGSPLHF. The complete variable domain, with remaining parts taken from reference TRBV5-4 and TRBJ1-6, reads ETGVTQSPTHLIKTRGQQVTLRCSSQSGHNTVSWYQQALGQGPQFIFQYYREEENGRGNFPPRFSGLQFPNYSSELNVNALELDDSALYLCASSLSQTGRGSPLHFGNGTRLTVT.

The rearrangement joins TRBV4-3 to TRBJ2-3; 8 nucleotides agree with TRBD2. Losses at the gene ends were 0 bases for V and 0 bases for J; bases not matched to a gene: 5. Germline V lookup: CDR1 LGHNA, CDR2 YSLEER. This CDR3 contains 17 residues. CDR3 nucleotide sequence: TGCGCCAGCAGCCAAGAAACGGGAGGGGGTAGCACAGATACGCAGTATTTT. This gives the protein CASSQETGGGSTDTQYF.

The CDR3 reads CACDRGYGYTF. The CDR3, as DNA: TGTGCCTGTGATAGGGGCTATGGCTACACCTTC. The V and J genes are TRBV30 and TRBJ1-2; maybe TRBD1 (5 bases). Trimming removed 6 bases from V and 4 bases from J, with 9 bases in between. The CDR3 has 11 amino acids. The germline gives CDR1 GTSNPN, CDR2 SVGIG (reference sequence).

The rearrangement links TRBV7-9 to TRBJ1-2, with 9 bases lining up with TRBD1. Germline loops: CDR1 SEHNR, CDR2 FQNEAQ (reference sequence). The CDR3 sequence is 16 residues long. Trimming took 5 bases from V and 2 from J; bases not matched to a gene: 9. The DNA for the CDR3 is TGTGCCAGCAGCCCAAGTGACGGACAGGGGAACTATGGCTACACCTTC. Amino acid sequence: CASSPSDGQGNYGYTF.

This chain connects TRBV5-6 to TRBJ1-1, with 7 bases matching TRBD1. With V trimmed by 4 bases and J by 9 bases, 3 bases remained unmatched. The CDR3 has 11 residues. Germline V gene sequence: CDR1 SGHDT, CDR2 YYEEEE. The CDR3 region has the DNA TGTGCCAGCAGCCTACAGGGGAAAGCTTTCTTT. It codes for CASSLQGKAFF.

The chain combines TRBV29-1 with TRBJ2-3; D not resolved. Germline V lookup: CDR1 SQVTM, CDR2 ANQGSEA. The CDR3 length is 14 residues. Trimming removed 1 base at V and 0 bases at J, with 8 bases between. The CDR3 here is CSVEGQPSTDTQYF. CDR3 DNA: TGCAGCGTTGAAGGGCAGCCTAGCACAGATACGCAGTATTTT.

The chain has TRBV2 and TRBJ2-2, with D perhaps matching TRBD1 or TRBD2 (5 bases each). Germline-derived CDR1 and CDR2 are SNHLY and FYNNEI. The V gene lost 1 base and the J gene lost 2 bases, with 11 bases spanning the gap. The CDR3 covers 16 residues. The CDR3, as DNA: TGTGCCAGCAGTGAAGTTAAGGGACGTAACACCGGGGAGCTGTTTTTT. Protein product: CASSEVKGRNTGELFF.

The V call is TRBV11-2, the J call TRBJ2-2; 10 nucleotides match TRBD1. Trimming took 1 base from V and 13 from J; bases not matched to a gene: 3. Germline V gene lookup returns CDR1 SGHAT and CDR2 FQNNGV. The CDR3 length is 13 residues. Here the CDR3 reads CASSLVTGGGLFF. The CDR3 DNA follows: TGTGCCAGCAGCTTAGTGACAGGGGGCGGGCTGTTTTTT.

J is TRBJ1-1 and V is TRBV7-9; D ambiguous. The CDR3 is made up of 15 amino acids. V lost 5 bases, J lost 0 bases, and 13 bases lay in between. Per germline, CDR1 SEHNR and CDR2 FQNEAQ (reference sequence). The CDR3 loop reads CASSPTLVLNTEAFF. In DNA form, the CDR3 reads TGTGCCAGCAGCCCAACATTGGTCCTGAACACTGAAGCTTTCTTT.

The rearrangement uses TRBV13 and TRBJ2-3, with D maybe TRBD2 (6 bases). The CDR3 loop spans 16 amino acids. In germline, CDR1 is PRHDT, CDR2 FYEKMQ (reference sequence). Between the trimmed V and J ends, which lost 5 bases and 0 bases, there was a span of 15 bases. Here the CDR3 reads CASSLTWTTSTDTQYF. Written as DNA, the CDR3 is TGTGCCAGCAGCCTCACATGGACTACGAGCACAGATACGCAGTATTTT.